This note documents a single TCR beta chain sequence. The data belong to a study of shared clonotypes between healthy human individuals. Data came from immunoSEQ multiplex PCR; TCRdb stores just in-frame clones and leaves some out. The table records roughly 650,000 clones, around 97% of them present only once. This TCR was recovered from a woman aged 25 to 45 in good health. Sequenced input: naive CD4+ T cells sorted from blood. Noted subset: CD45RA+ positively selected.

CDR3 amino acids: CASSLPHGRGYYEQYF. The CDR3 DNA reads TGTGCCAGTAGTTTACCCCACGGGAGGGGATACTACGAGCAGTACTTC. The chain is built from TRBV19 and TRBJ2-7; 8 nucleotides line up with TRBD2. CDR1 and CDR2 from the germline V gene are LNHDA and SQIVND (reference sequence). Losses at the gene ends were 5 bases for V and 3 bases for J; bases not matched to a gene: 12. The CDR3 is 16 amino acids.